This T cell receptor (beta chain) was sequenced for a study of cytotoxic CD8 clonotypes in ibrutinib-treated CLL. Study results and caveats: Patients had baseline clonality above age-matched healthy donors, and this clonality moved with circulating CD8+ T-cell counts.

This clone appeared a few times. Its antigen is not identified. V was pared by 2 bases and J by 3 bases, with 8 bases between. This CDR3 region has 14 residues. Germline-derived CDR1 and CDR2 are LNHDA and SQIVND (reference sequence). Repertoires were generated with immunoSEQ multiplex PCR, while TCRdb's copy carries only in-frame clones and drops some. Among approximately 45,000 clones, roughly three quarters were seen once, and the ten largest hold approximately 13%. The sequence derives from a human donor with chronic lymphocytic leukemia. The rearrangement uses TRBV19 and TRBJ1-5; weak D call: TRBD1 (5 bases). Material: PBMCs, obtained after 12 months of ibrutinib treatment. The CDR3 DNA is TGTGCCAGTAGTATAAGGGGAGACAATCAGCCCCAGCATTTT. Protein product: CASSIRGDNQPQHF.